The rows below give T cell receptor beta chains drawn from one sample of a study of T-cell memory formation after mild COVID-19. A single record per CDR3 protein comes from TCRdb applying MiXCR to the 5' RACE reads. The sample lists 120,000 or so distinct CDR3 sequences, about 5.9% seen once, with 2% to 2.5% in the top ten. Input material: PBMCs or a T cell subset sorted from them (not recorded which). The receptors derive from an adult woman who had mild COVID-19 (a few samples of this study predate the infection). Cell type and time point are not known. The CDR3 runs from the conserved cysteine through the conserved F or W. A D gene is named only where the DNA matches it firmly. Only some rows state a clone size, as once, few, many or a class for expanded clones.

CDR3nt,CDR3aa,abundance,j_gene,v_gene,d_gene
TGCAGCGTTGAGGAGTGGACGAAGGAGCAGTACTTC,CSVEEWTKEQYF,many,TRBJ2-7,TRBV29-1,-
TGTGCCAGCAGTTTAAATCAGCTCTCATCCGAGACCCAGTACTTC,CASSLNQLSSETQYF,many,TRBJ2-5,TRBV12-3/TRBV12-4,-
TGTGCCACCTCAGGGGTAAGGACTAGCGGGATGTACGAGCAGTACTTC,CATSGVRTSGMYEQYF,many,TRBJ2-7,TRBV19,TRBD2
TGTGCCAGCAGTTACAGAGGGGGGATGGGGACAGATACGCAGTATTTT,CASSYRGGMGTDTQYF,many,TRBJ2-3,TRBV6-5,-
TGCGCCAGCAGTGATGGGGGGGCCGGGCAGACCCAGTACTTC,CASSDGGAGQTQYF,many,TRBJ2-5,TRBV10-2,-
TGTGCCAGCACCTCTAGTCTTCCAGGGACTGGAAACACCATATATTTT,CASTSSLPGTGNTIYF,few,TRBJ1-3,TRBV12-3/TRBV12-4,-
TGTGCCAGCAGTTGGACAGGGGGACAAAACATTCAGTACTTC,CASSWTGGQNIQYF,many,TRBJ2-4,TRBV27,TRBD1
TGCAGTGCTTATAAGCGGGGGGGGTTTACAGATACACAGTATTTT,CSAYKRGGFTDTQYF,-,TRBJ2-3,TRBV20-1,TRBD2
TGCGCCAGCAGCCCCGGGCAGGGGGCAAGGCCTTGGATTTTT,CASSPGQGARPWIF,few,TRBJ1-4,TRBV5-1,TRBD1
TGTGCCAGCAGCGTAGACTCAGGACAGGCCTACGAGCAGTACTTC,CASSVDSGQAYEQYF,many,TRBJ2-7,TRBV9,TRBD1
TGCAGTGCTAGACGAGCGGGAGCCGGGGAGCTGTTTTTT,CSARRAGAGELFF,-,TRBJ2-2,TRBV20-1,TRBD2
TGTGCCACCAGCAGAGATGCGGGAGGGCCAGAGACCCAGTACTTC,CATSRDAGGPETQYF,-,TRBJ2-5,TRBV15,TRBD2
TGTGACAGCAGTTTAGCGGTTACCACTGAAGCTTTCTTT,CDSSLAVTTEAFF,once,TRBJ1-1,TRBV27,-
TGTGCCACCCATGGAGACAACTCCTACAATGAGCAGTTCTTC,CATHGDNSYNEQFF,few,TRBJ2-1,TRBV15,-
TGCAGTGCTAGGACAGGAGCGGGGGGTTACAATGAGCAGTTCTTC,CSARTGAGGYNEQFF,many,TRBJ2-1,TRBV20-1,TRBD2
TGCGCCAGCAGCTTAAACGGACAGGGGAAAACCGGGGAGCTGTTTTTT,CASSLNGQGKTGELFF,-,TRBJ2-2,TRBV5-1,TRBD1
TGCGCCAGCAGCCAAGATCGCCCTTACACCGGGGAGCTGTTTTTT,CASSQDRPYTGELFF,many,TRBJ2-2,TRBV4-3,-